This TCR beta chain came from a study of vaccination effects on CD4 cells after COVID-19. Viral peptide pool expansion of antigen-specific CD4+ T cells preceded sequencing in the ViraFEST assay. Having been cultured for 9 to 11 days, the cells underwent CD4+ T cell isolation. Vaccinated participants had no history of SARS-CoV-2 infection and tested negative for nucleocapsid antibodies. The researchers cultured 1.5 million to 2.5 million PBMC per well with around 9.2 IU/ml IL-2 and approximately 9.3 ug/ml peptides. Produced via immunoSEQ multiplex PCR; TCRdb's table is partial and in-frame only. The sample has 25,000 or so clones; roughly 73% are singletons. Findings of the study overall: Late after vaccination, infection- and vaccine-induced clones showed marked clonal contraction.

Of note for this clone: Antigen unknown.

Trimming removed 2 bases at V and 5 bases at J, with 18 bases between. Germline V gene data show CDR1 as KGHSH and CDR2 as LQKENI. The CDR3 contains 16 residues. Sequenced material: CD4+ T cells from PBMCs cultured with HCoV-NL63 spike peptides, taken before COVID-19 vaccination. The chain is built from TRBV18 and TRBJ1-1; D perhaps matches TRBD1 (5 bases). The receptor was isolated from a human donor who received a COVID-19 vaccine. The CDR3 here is CASSPRVGRGSTEAFF. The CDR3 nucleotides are TGTGCCAGCTCACCAAGGGTGGGGCGAGGGAGTACTGAAGCTTTCTTT. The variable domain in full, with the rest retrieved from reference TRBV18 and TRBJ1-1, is NAGVMQNPRHLVRRRGQEARLRCSPMKGHSHVYWYRQLPEEGLKFMVYLQKENIIDESGMPKERFSAEFPKEGPSILRIQQVVRGDSAAYFCASSPRVGRGSTEAFFGQGTRLTVV.